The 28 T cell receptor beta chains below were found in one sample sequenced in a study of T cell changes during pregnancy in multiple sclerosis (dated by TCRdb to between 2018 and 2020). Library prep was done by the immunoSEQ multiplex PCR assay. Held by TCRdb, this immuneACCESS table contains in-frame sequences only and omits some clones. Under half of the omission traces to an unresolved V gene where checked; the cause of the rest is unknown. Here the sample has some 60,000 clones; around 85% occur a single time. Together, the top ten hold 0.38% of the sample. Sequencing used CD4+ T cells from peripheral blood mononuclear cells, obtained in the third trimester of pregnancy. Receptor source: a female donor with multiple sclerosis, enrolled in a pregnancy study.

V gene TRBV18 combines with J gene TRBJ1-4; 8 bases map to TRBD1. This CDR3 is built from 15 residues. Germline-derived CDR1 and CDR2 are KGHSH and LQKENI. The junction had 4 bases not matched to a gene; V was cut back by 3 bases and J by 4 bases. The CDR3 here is CASSPRQGINEKLFF. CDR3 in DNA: TGTGCCAGCTCACCTAGACAGGGGATTAATGAAAAACTGTTTTTT.

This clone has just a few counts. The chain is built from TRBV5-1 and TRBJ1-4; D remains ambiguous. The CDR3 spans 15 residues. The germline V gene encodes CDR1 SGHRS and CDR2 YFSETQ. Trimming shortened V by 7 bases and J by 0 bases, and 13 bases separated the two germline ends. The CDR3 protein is CASHLGAATNEKLFF. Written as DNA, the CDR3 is TGCGCCAGCCATTTGGGCGCTGCAACTAATGAAAAACTGTTTTTT.

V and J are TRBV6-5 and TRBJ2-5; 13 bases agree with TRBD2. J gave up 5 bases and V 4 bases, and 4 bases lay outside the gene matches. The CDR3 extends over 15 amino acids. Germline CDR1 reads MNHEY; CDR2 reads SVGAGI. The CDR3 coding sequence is TGTGCCAGCAGTTCCCTACTAGCGGGAGGGGAGACCCAGTACTTC. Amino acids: CASSSLLAGGETQYF.

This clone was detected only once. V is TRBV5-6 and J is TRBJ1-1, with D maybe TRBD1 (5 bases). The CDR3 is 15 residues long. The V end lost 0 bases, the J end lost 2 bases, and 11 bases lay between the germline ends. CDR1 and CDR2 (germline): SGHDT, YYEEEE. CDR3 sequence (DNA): TGTGCCAGCAGCTTGGCGGGCAGGGTTAACACTGAAGCTTTCTTT. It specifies CASSLAGRVNTEAFF. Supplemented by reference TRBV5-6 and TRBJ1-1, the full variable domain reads DAGVTQSPTHLIKTRGQQVTLRCSPKSGHDTVSWYQQALGQGPQFIFQYYEEEERQRGNFPDRFSGHQFPNYSSELNVNALLLGDSALYLCASSLAGRVNTEAFFGQGTRLTVV.

This chain's CDR3 is CASSPTGKTTTFLLSYEQYF. CDR3 coding DNA: TGTGCCAGCAGCCCGACAGGGAAGACTACCACTTTTCTACTTTCCTACGAGCAGTACTTC. J is TRBJ2-7 and V is TRBV5-8; 7 nucleotides agree with TRBD1. CDR1 and CDR2 (germline): SGHTS, YDEGEE. V lost 4 bases to trimming and J lost 1 base; unmatched junction nucleotides: 23. The CDR3 spans 20 residues.

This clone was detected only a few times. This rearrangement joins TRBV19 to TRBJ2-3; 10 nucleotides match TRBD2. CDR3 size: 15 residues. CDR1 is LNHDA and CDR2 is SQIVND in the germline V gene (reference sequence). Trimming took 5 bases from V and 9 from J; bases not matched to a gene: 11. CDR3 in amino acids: CASSYRAGGLTTQYF. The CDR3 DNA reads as TGTGCCAGTAGTTACAGAGCGGGGGGGCTGACGACGCAGTATTTT.

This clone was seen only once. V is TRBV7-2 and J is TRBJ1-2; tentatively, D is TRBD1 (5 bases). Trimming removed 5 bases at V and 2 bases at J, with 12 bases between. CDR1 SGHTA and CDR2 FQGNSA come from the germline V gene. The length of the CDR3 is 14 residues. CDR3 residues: CASSDQGLNYGYTF. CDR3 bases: TGTGCCAGCAGCGACCAGGGCCTCAACTATGGCTACACCTTC.

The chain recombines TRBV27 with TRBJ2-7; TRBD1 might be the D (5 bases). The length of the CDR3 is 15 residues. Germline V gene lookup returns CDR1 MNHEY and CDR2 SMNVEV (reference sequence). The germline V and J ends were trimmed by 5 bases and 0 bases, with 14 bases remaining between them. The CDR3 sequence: CASSPRSGISYEQYF. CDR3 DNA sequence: TGTGCCAGCAGTCCGAGGTCAGGGATCTCCTACGAGCAGTACTTC.

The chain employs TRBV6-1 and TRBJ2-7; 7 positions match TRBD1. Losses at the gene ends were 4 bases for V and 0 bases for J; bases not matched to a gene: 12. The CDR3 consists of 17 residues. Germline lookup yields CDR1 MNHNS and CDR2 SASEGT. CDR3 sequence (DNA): TGTGCCAGCAGTGTTCATCAAACAGGGGCGGACTCCTACGAGCAGTACTTC. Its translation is CASSVHQTGADSYEQYF.

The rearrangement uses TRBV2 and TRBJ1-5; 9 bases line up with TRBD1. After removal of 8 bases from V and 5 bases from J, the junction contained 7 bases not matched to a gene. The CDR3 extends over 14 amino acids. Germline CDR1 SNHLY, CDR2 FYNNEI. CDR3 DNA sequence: TGTGCCAGCGGGGACAGGGCCCTAGATCAGCCCCAGCATTTT. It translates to CASGDRALDQPQHF.

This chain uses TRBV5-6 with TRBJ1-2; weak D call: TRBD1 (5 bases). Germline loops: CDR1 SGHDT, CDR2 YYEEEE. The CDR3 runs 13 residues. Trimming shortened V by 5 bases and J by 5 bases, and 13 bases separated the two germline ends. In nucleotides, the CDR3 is TGTGCCAGCAGGCCCGGGACTAGGTATGGCTACACCTTC. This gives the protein CASRPGTRYGYTF.

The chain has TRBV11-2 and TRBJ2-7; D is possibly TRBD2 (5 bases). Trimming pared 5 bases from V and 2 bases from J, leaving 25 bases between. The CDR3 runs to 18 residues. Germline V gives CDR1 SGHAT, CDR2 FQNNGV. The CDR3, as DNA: TGTGCCAGCAGCCCTATTAGGAGGAAAAGGGAGAGCACCTACGAGCAGTACTTC. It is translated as CASSPIRRKRESTYEQYF.

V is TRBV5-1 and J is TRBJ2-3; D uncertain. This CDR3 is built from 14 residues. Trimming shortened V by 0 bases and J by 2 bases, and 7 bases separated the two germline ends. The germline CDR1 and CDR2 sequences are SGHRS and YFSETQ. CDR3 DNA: TGCGCCAGCAGCTTGGAAGGAGTCACAGATACGCAGTATTTT. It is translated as CASSLEGVTDTQYF.

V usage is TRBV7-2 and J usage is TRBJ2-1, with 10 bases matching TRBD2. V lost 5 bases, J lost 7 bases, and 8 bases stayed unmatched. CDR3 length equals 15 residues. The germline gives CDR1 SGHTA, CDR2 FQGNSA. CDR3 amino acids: CASSPGLARGNEQFF. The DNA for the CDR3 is TGTGCCAGCAGCCCGGGACTAGCGAGGGGAAATGAGCAGTTCTTC.

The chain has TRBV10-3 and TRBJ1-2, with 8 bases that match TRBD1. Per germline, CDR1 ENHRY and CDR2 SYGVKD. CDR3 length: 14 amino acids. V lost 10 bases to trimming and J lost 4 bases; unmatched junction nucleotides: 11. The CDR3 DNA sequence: TGTGCCACCTTGGCAGGGGGCATCAGCTATGGCTACACCTTC. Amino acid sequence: CATLAGGISYGYTF.

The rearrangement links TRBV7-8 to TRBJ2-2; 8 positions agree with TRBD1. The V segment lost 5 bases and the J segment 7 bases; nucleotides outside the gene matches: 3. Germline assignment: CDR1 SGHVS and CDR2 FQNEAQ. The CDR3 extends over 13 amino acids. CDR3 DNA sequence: TGTGCCAGCAGCCCAGGGGGCGGCGGGGAGCTGTTTTTT. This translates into CASSPGGGGELFF.

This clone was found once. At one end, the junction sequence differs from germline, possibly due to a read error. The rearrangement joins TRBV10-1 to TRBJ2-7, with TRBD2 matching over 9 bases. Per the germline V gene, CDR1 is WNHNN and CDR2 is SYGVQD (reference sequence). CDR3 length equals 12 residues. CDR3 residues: CASSPIAGELYF. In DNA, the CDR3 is TGCGCCAGCAGTCCCATAGCGGGAGAGCTGTACTTC.

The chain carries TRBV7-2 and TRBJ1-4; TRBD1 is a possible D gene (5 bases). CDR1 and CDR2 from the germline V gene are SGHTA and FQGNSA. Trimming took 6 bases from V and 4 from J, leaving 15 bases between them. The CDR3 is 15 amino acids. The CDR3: CASSSNGGRNEKLFF. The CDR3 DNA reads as TGTGCCAGCAGTTCCAACGGGGGACGTAATGAAAAACTGTTTTTT.

CDR3 nucleotides: TGTGCCAGCAGCTTAGAGGACAGGTCCGGGGAGCTGTTTTTT. Translating it yields CASSLEDRSGELFF. J is TRBJ2-2 and V is TRBV7-9; 7 positions match TRBD1. J was trimmed by 6 bases and V by 1 base; bases with no gene match: 2. Per germline, CDR1 SEHNR and CDR2 FQNEAQ (reference sequence). The CDR3 length is 14 residues.

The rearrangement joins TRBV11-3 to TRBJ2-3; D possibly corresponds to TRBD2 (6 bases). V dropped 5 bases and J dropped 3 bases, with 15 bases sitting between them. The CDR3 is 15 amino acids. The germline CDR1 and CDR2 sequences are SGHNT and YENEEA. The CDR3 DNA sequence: TGTGCCAGCAGCCGAGGGACTGCGGCTACAGATACGCAGTATTTT. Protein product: CASSRGTAATDTQYF.

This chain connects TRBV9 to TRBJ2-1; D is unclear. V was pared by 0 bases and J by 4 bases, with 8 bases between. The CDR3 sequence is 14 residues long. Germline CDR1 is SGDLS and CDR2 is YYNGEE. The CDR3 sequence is CASSVAIYYNEQFF. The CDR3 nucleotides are TGTGCCAGCAGCGTAGCTATCTATTACAATGAGCAGTTCTTC.

CDR3 coding DNA: TGTGCCAGCAGCCCCCTGGGGACAGTTAGCAATCAGCCCCAGCATTTT. This translates into CASSPLGTVSNQPQHF. The chain has TRBV5-8 and TRBJ1-5, with 7 bases lining up with TRBD1. The CDR3 is made up of 16 amino acids. The germline V gene encodes CDR1 SGHTS and CDR2 YDEGEE. After removal of 4 bases from V and 0 bases from J, the junction contained 7 bases not matched to a gene.

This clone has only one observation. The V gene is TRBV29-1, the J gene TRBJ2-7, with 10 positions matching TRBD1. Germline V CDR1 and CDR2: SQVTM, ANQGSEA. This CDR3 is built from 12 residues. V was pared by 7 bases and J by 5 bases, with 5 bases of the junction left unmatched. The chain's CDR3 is CSAGQGGNEQYF. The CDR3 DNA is TGCAGCGCTGGACAGGGGGGAAACGAGCAGTACTTC.

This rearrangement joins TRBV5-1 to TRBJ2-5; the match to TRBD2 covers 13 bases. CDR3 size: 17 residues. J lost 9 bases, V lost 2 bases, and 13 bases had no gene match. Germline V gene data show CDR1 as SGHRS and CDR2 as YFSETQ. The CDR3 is CASSFGLAGVGSDAQYF. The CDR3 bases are TGCGCCAGCAGCTTCGGACTAGCGGGAGTGGGAAGTGACGCCCAGTACTTC.

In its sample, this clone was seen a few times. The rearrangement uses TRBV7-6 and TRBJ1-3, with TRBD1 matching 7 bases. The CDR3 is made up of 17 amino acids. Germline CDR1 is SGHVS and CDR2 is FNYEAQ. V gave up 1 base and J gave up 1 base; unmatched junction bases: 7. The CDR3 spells CASSLVHDRASGNTIYF. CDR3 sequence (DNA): TGTGCCAGCAGCTTAGTTCATGACAGGGCGTCTGGAAACACCATATATTTT.

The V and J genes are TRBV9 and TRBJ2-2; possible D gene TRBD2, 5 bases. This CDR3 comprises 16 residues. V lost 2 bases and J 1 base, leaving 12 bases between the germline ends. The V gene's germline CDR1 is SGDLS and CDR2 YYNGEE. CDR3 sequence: CASSVSSGRNTGELFF. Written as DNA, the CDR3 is TGTGCCAGCAGCGTCTCCAGCGGAAGGAACACCGGGGAGCTGTTTTTT.

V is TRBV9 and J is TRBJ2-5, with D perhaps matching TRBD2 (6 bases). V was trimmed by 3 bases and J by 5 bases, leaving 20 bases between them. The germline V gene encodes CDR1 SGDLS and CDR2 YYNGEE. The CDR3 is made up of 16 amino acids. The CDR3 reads CASSAIPIGGLETQYF. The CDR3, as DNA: TGTGCCAGCAGCGCAATCCCCATAGGAGGGTTGGAGACCCAGTACTTC.

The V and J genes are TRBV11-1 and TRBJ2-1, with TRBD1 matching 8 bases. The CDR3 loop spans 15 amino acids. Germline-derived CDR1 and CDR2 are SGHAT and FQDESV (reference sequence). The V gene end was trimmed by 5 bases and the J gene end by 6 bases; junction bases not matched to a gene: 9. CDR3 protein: CASSPRGLARNEQFF. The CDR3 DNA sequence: TGTGCCAGCAGCCCCAGGGGGCTAGCCCGCAATGAGCAGTTCTTC. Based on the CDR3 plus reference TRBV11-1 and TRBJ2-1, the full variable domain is EAEVAQSPRYKITEKSQAVAFWCDPISGHATLYWYRQILGQGPELLVQFQDESVVDDSQLPKDRFSAERLKGVDSTLKIQPAELGDSAMYLCASSPRGLARNEQFFGPGTRLTVL.